The rows below give T cell receptor beta chains drawn from one sample of a study of blood T cell repertoires in COVID-19. TCRdb's table, derived via immunoSEQ multiplex PCR, lists solely in-frame clones and lacks some. The profile shows tens of thousands of clones, over 75% of them singletons. The specimen was peripheral blood. These receptors were obtained from a human donor in a cohort sampled during active COVID-19. Both conserved end residues are trimmed from each CDR3.

TRBV6-5	TRBJ1-2	ASGQGLGYGYT
TRBV7-8	TRBJ2-7	ASSLFRDRLYEQY
TRBV6-5	TRBJ2-3	ASSYATGKGADTQY
TRBV30	TRBJ1-1	ACDAGQGYYTEAF
TRBV30	TRBJ1-2	AWRVKTGGPNYGYT
TRBV5-1	TRBJ2-7	ASRLDSRSYEQY
TRBV4-1	TRBJ2-1	ASSQEATSGGVNEQF
TRBV13	TRBJ1-6	ASSLLDRGSSPLH
TRBV19	TRBJ2-4	ASSINDRGALKNIQY
TRBV11-2	TRBJ2-2	ASSLQGAGTGELF
TRBV6-6	TRBJ1-5	ASSYPGHWDNQPQH
TRBV7-9	TRBJ1-6	ASSRGQGADGSPLH
TRBV11-3	TRBJ2-7	ASSPRQGRHEQY
TRBV5-1	TRBJ1-1	ASFLQGADGTEAF
TRBV15	TRBJ1-2	ATSEEPTGLGRGYT
TRBV9	TRBJ2-7	ASSLRGKTWDEQY
TRBV4-3	TRBJ2-7	ASSQEPGAPGEQY
TRBV2	TRBJ2-5	ASSEIAGAQETQY
TRBV6-5	TRBJ2-1	ASTPAGLNEQF
TRBV2	TRBJ2-5	ASSEGLAGMGETQY
TRBV7-9	TRBJ2-7	ASSLQDRDHEQY
TRBV6-5	TRBJ1-2	ASRRQAANYGYT
TRBV7-8	TRBJ2-1	ASSLAGGRGEHEQF
TRBV30	TRBJ2-7	AWRTLYGTGDYEQY
TRBV4-1	TRBJ2-1	ASSRGLAGGRTANEQF
TRBV5-5	TRBJ1-2	ASSLAVENYGYT
TRBV19	TRBJ1-5	ASSMGQVSNQPQH
TRBV18	TRBJ1-1	ASSPQGAGKGTEAF
TRBV29-1	TRBJ2-4	SVEGQGLTKNIQY
TRBV7-9	TRBJ2-1	ASSDASGSSYNEQF
TRBV19	TRBJ1-3	ASWQGGSGNTIY
TRBV28	TRBJ2-7	ASSSPGWTSGYEQY
TRBV18	TRBJ2-7	ASSPSSEQY
TRBV4-3	TRBJ2-5	ASSPSGTGPGETQY
TRBV5-4	TRBJ2-7	ASSFYGKGQLVN
TRBV19	TRBJ1-1	ASREINGLGTEAF
TRBV5-1	TRBJ1-1	ASSLYSPGVYSEAF
TRBV2	TRBJ1-5	ASKTDRGLRQPQH
TRBV5-1	TRBJ1-2	ASNEQGNGYT
TRBV3-1/TRBV3-2	TRBJ1-4	ASSQDQTGRSQTNEKLF
TRBV18	TRBJ2-7	ASSPVGQGGIEQY
TRBV12-3/TRBV12-4	TRBJ2-7	ASSLGILGEQY
TRBV21-1	TRBJ2-2	AGGASGELF
TRBV3-1/TRBV3-2	TRBJ1-2	ASSLVVSGGYT
TRBV5-1	TRBJ1-4	ASSTGQGASEKLF
TRBV5-1	TRBJ2-5	ASSLEGWGETQY
TRBV9	TRBJ1-2	ASSVGTGNYGYT
TRBV7-3	TRBJ1-6	ASSLNTGTNSPLH
TRBV30	TRBJ2-4	AWSVGQGDIQY
TRBV6-4	TRBJ1-1	ASSTTGQTTEAF
TRBV27	TRBJ2-7	ASRKDRGSSYEQY
TRBV11-3	TRBJ1-1	ASSSGQGIMNTEAF
TRBV6-5	TRBJ1-1	ASSYSRGDTEAF
TRBV7-9	TRBJ1-4	ASSFRQGIATNEKLF